What follows are 4 T cell receptor beta chains derived from one specimen sequenced in a study of regulatory T cells in long-lasting Graves disease. Time point noted: newly diagnosed GD, antithyroid drugs for less than 3 months. After RNA was extracted from PBMCs, the TCR library was made from it. CDR3 regions were amplified by Arm-PCR using iRepertoire HTBI primers to build TCR beta libraries. A single record per CDR3 protein comes from TCRdb applying MiXCR to the multiplex PCR reads. There are about 240,000 distinct CDR3 sequences in the sample; around 21% occur only once, and around 13% lies in the top ten. The source was peripheral blood mononuclear cells (PBMCs), collected at new diagnosis, from a patient treated with antithyroid drugs. The receptors were gathered from a female donor with Graves disease.

This clonotype came up many times. The chain employs TRBV10-3 and TRBJ1-1; 8 nucleotides agree with TRBD1. Per germline, CDR1 ENHRY and CDR2 SYGVKD. The J segment lost 1 base and the V segment lost 8 bases, leaving 6 bases of the junction unmatched. The CDR3 extends over 14 amino acids. CDR3 DNA: TGTGCCATCGCCGAAGACAGGGGGAACACTGAAGCTTTCTTT. It codes for CAIAEDRGNTEAFF.

Many counts were recorded for this clonotype. The chain is built from TRBV28 and TRBJ2-5, with D uncertain. The V end lost 4 bases, the J end lost 1 base, and 10 bases lay between the germline ends. This CDR3 contains 14 residues. CDR1 is MDHEN and CDR2 is SYDVKM in the germline V gene. Here the CDR3 DNA reads TGTGCCAGCAGTTCGTTACAGATCCAAGAGACCCAGTACTTC. It specifies CASSSLQIQETQYF.

This clonotype was observed at least ten times. The junction departs from the called germline gene at one end, perhaps through a read error. The rearrangement joins TRBV7-9 to TRBJ2-2; TRBD1 might be the D (5 bases). The CDR3 has 13 amino acids. Germline V gives CDR1 SEHNR, CDR2 FQNEAQ (reference sequence). CDR3 nucleotides: TGCGCCAGCAGCCAAGGGGTTTGGCGACGGCTGTTTTTT. Translated: CASSQGVWRRLFF.

This clonotype was detected many times. The junction departs from germline at one end; a sequencing error may be responsible. V usage is TRBV3-1 and J usage is TRBJ2-1; 11 positions match TRBD1. Germline-derived CDR1 and CDR2 are LGHDT and YNNKEL (reference sequence). CDR3 length: 13 residues. CDR3 residues: CASSQQKGDRGIF. The CDR3 DNA reads TGTGCCAGCAGCCAACAAAAGGGGGACAGGGGGATCTTC.